This T cell receptor beta chain stems from a study of blood T cell repertoires in COVID-19. Across the whole study: Researchers got acute and convalescent COVID-19 samples from the United States, Italy and Spain.

V lost 3 bases to trimming and J lost 3 bases; unmatched junction nucleotides: 8. The germline CDR1 and CDR2 sequences are SGDLS and YYNGEE. This CDR3 has 15 amino acids. Assay used: immunoSEQ multiplex PCR; TCRdb lists only in-frame clones, some missing. Of fewer than 75,000 clones listed, 85% to 90% are singletons. This clone was found once. The clonotype was recovered from a man aged 50-59 years with active COVID-19. Input material: peripheral blood. The chain carries TRBV9 and TRBJ2-7; 8 bases fit TRBD1. The CDR3 spells CASSALDRGGYEQYF. CDR3 DNA: TGTGCCAGCAGCGCCTTAGACAGGGGAGGCTACGAGCAGTACTTC.